This entry lists 29 T cell receptor beta chains sequenced from one sample in a study of blood T cell repertoires in COVID-19. Generated by immunoSEQ multiplex PCR, the TCRdb table keeps only in-frame clones and is missing some. The profile shows about 34,000 clones, roughly 93% of them singletons. Sequencing was performed on peripheral blood. The source of these receptors is a human donor in a cohort sampled during active COVID-19.

This clone was seen more than once but under ten times. The gene calls are TRBV4-1 and TRBJ2-7, with 9 bases that match TRBD2. This CDR3 region has 14 residues. The germline CDR1 and CDR2 sequences are MGHRA and YSYEKL. V trimming: 1 base; J trimming: 6 bases; junction bases outside the gene matches: 4. CDR3 loop: CASSQVLAGIEQYF. CDR3 nucleotides: TGCGCCAGCAGCCAAGTCCTAGCGGGAATCGAGCAGTACTTC.

The CDR3 nucleotides are TGCAGCGTTGGGCCAGATTTTCTCAGGACAAGCTCATACAATGAGCAGTTCTTC. Its translation is CSVGPDFLRTSSYNEQFF. The gene calls are TRBV29-1 and TRBJ2-1; possibly TRBD1 for D (5 bases). V lost 4 bases and J lost 4, with 26 bases in between. CDR1 SQVTM and CDR2 ANQGSEA come from the germline V gene. CDR3 length: 18 residues.

This clone was recorded a few times. The gene calls are TRBV5-1 and TRBJ1-2; D is unclear. This CDR3 spans 15 amino acids. Germline-derived CDR1 and CDR2 are SGHRS and YFSETQ. V was trimmed by 4 bases and J by 6 bases, leaving 19 bases between them. Written as DNA, the CDR3 is TGCGCCAGCAGCCCCCAACTGGGGAGGCCCGATGGCTACACCTTC. Protein product: CASSPQLGRPDGYTF.

The chain uses TRBV30 and TRBJ1-5; maybe TRBD1 (5 bases). Germline CDR1 reads GTSNPN; CDR2 reads SVGIG (reference sequence). The V gene lost 2 bases and the J gene lost 5 bases, with 10 bases spanning the gap. CDR3 length equals 13 residues. The CDR3 here is CAWSWGSDQPQHF. The CDR3 bases are TGTGCCTGGAGTTGGGGCAGCGATCAGCCCCAGCATTTT.

The chain's CDR3 is CASSIVLRTNGLDTQYF. CDR3 bases: TGTGCCAGTAGTATCGTCCTCCGGACTAACGGGTTAGATACGCAGTATTTT. J is TRBJ2-3 and V is TRBV19; TRBD2 is a possible D gene (6 bases). Per the germline V gene, CDR1 is LNHDA and CDR2 is SQIVND (reference sequence). The V gene lost 3 bases and the J gene lost 5 bases, with 21 bases spanning the gap. This CDR3 spans 17 amino acids.

The V call is TRBV19, the J call TRBJ2-2; 7 bases align to TRBD1. Germline CDR1 reads LNHDA; CDR2 reads SQIVND (reference sequence). CDR3 length equals 14 residues. The trim removed 6 bases at V and 6 bases at J, leaving 7 bases unmatched. The DNA of the CDR3 is TGTGCCAGTAGAAACAGGGGAGTCCCCGGGGAGCTGTTTTTT. Its protein product is CASRNRGVPGELFF.

The chain has TRBV7-6 and TRBJ1-3; 7 bases fit TRBD1. Germline V CDR1 and CDR2: SGHVS, FNYEAQ. The CDR3 runs to 17 residues. J lost 0 bases, V lost 1 base, and 6 bases had no gene match. CDR3 sequence reads: CASSLGQGVLSGNTIYF. The CDR3 DNA reads as TGTGCCAGCAGCTTAGGGCAGGGGGTTCTCTCTGGAAACACCATATATTTT. Using reference TRBV7-6 and TRBJ1-3 for the parts outside the CDR3, the full variable domain is GAGVSQSPRYKVTKRGQDVALRCDPISGHVSLYWYRQALGQGPEFLTYFNYEAQQDKSGLPNDRFSAERPEGSISTLTIQRTEQRDSAMYRCASSLGQGVLSGNTIYFGEGSWLTVV.

The V and J genes are TRBV6-6 and TRBJ2-3; the D gene is possibly TRBD2 (5 bases). Trimming removed 2 bases at V and 0 bases at J, with 9 bases between. CDR1 MNHNY and CDR2 SVGAGI come from the germline V gene (reference sequence). The CDR3 length is 15 residues. The CDR3 region is CASSYVSGSTDTQYF. The DNA of the CDR3 is TGTGCCAGCAGTTACGTAAGCGGAAGCACAGATACGCAGTATTTT.

This clone has a single count. The chain has TRBV4-1 and TRBJ1-2; D uncertain. This CDR3 has 16 amino acids. V was shortened by 1 base and J by 4 bases, with 16 bases between the two germline ends. Germline V CDR1 and CDR2: MGHRA, YSYEKL. The CDR3 here is CASSQGYGELAYGYTF. The DNA for the CDR3 is TGCGCCAGCAGCCAAGGGTACGGGGAGTTGGCCTATGGCTACACCTTC.

CDR3 in DNA: TGTGCCAGTAGTCCGCGCGACAGGAGCAAAAGCCAAGAGACCCAGTACTTC. This encodes CASSPRDRSKSQETQYF. This sequence joins TRBV19 and TRBJ2-5; the D gene is possibly TRBD1 (6 bases). V was clipped by 5 bases and J by 1 base, with 20 bases between them. Germline CDR1 is LNHDA and CDR2 is SQIVND (reference sequence). The CDR3 is 17 amino acids.

This chain joins TRBV7-2 and TRBJ2-1; 8 bases fit TRBD2. Germline lookup yields CDR1 SGHTA and CDR2 FQGNSA. CDR3 size: 14 residues. Germline trimming cut 5 bases from V and 9 bases from J; bases unmatched to any gene: 9. CDR3 sequence: CASSLGLGSGEQFF. The DNA for the CDR3 is TGTGCCAGCAGCCTGGGACTAGGGTCTGGTGAGCAGTTCTTC. The full variable domain, in which reference TRBV7-2 and TRBJ2-1 provide the parts outside the CDR3, is GAGVSQSPSNKVTEKGKDVELRCDPISGHTALYWYRQSLGQGLEFLIYFQGNSAPDKSGLPSDRFSAERTGGSVSTLTIQRTQQEDSAVYLCASSLGLGSGEQFFGPGTRLTVL.

V usage is TRBV4-1 and J usage is TRBJ2-7; 8 nucleotides align to TRBD1. The junction had 6 bases not matched to a gene; V was cut back by 5 bases and J by 0 bases. CDR1 and CDR2 (germline): MGHRA, YSYEKL. The CDR3 totals 15 residues. The CDR3 nucleotides read TGCGCCAGCAGCTACCGGACAGGGATCTCCTACGAGCAGTACTTC. Its protein product is CASSYRTGISYEQYF.

In its sample, this clone was seen once. V and J are TRBV9 and TRBJ2-2, with TRBD2 identical over 9 bases. V gave up 1 base and J gave up 4 bases; unmatched junction bases: 8. From germline, CDR1 is SGDLS and CDR2 YYNGEE. The CDR3 is 17 amino acids. CDR3 nucleotide sequence: TGTGCCAGCAGCGTATACGGCGGGAGGGCCGTCACCGGGGAGCTGTTTTTT. It codes for CASSVYGGRAVTGELFF.

The V gene is TRBV6-5, the J gene TRBJ1-2; 7 bases align to TRBD1. The germline V gene encodes CDR1 MNHEY and CDR2 SVGAGI. The CDR3 extends over 14 amino acids. V shed 4 bases, J shed 2 bases, and the junction held 4 bases outside the gene matches. The CDR3 protein is CASSSDRSNYGYTF. CDR3 bases: TGTGCCAGCAGTTCGGACAGGAGCAACTATGGCTACACCTTC.

This chain joins TRBV6-5 and TRBJ2-1; the D gene is possibly TRBD2 (6 bases). CDR1 MNHEY and CDR2 SVGAGI come from the germline V gene. V was trimmed by 5 bases and J by 13 bases, leaving 15 bases between them. The CDR3 contains 12 residues. The CDR3 here is CASSSAWGEQFF. Written as DNA, the CDR3 is TGTGCCAGCAGTAGCGCCTGGGGGGAACAGTTCTTC.

The chain uses TRBV18 and TRBJ2-1; no firm D call. This CDR3 is built from 14 residues. Deletions cut 3 bases from V and 6 bases from J, with 12 bases between. Germline V CDR1 and CDR2: KGHSH, LQKENI. CDR3 protein: CASSPISGPNEQFF. DNA of the CDR3: TGTGCCAGCTCACCGATCTCTGGGCCCAATGAGCAGTTCTTC.

The genes are TRBV7-9 and TRBJ1-1; D is undetermined. Germline values: CDR1 SEHNR, CDR2 FQNEAQ (reference sequence). Trimming left V 7 bases short and J 7 bases short, with 10 bases between. The CDR3 is made up of 11 amino acids. The CDR3 sequence: CASTPRFEAFF. The CDR3 nucleotides are TGTGCCAGCACACCGAGGTTTGAAGCTTTCTTT.

The chain combines TRBV5-4 with TRBJ2-3, with TRBD2 matching 14 bases. This CDR3 is built from 17 residues. Per the germline V gene, CDR1 is SGHNT and CDR2 is YYREEE (reference sequence). The V and J ends lost 0 bases and 4 bases, in that order; junction bases with no gene match: 4. The CDR3 protein is CASSLAKTSGRADTQYF. CDR3 sequence (DNA): TGTGCCAGCAGCTTGGCCAAGACTAGCGGGAGGGCAGATACGCAGTATTTT.

The chain links TRBV6-5 to TRBJ2-1, with TRBD2 matching over 12 bases. Germline V gene sequence: CDR1 MNHEY, CDR2 SVGAGI. V shed 7 bases and J 7 bases; nucleotides not matched to a gene: 8. The CDR3 extends over 15 amino acids. The CDR3 DNA reads TGTGCCAGCAATTATCTCGGACTAGCGGGAAATGAGCAGTTCTTC. Its protein is CASNYLGLAGNEQFF.

The rearrangement uses TRBV6-4 and TRBJ1-1; 7 bases line up with TRBD1. This CDR3 region has 13 residues. With 4 bases clipped from V and 7 bases from J, the junction kept 6 bases outside the gene matches. Germline-derived CDR1 and CDR2 are MRHNA and SNTAGT. Written as DNA, the CDR3 is TGTGCCAGCAGTGTCACAGGGGCGGGTGAAGCTTTCTTT. It yields the protein CASSVTGAGEAFF.

The chain couples TRBV14 to TRBJ1-1; D gene unclear. V was trimmed by 0 bases and J by 1 base, leaving 12 bases between them. CDR3 size: 16 residues. CDR1 is SGHDN and CDR2 is FVKESK in the germline V gene. Here the CDR3 reads CASSQDVWRRNTEAFF. The CDR3 DNA follows: TGTGCCAGCAGCCAAGACGTTTGGAGGAGGAACACTGAAGCTTTCTTT.

The chain couples TRBV24-1 to TRBJ2-3; 10 bases match TRBD2. The CDR3 is 14 residues long. With 7 bases clipped from V and 7 bases from J, the junction kept 7 bases outside the gene matches. The V gene's germline CDR1 is KGHDR and CDR2 SFDVKD. CDR3 bases: TGTGCCACCAGCCCCGGGACTAGCGCACATACGCAGTATTTT. Its translation is CATSPGTSAHTQYF.

The table lists this clone with a count of one. This CDR3 reads CASSALSRGYTF. For the CDR3, the DNA is TGTGCCAGCAGTGCCCTAAGCCGAGGCTACACCTTC. The chain couples TRBV28 to TRBJ1-2; D remains ambiguous. CDR1 is MDHEN and CDR2 is SYDVKM in the germline V gene. The V end was cut by 5 bases, the J end by 8 bases, with 12 bases between. The CDR3 is 12 residues long.

The chain is built from TRBV18 and TRBJ2-7; 8 bases align to TRBD2. Per germline, CDR1 KGHSH and CDR2 LQKENI. The CDR3 spans 14 residues. Trimming took 3 bases from V and 0 from J; bases not matched to a gene: 1. The CDR3 bases are TGTGCCAGCTCACCCGGGACTAGCTCCTACGAGCAGTACTTC. The encoded protein is CASSPGTSSYEQYF.

The chain has TRBV28 and TRBJ2-2; D remains unclear. The CDR3 is 16 residues long. CDR1 is MDHEN and CDR2 is SYDVKM in the germline V gene. Trimming removed 3 bases at V and 3 bases at J, with 14 bases between. DNA of the CDR3: TGTGCCAGCAGTTTCGTCGGTCAGACTTACACCGGGGAGCTGTTTTTT. Translation gives CASSFVGQTYTGELFF.

The chain links TRBV24-1 to TRBJ2-2; the D gene is possibly TRBD1 (6 bases). This CDR3 is 13 amino acids long. CDR1 is KGHDR and CDR2 is SFDVKD in the germline V gene. The CDR3 loop reads CSTGRGNTGELFF. The CDR3, as DNA: TGTTCGACGGGCAGGGGGAACACCGGGGAGCTGTTTTTT.

The V and J genes are TRBV28 and TRBJ1-1; D unclear. CDR1 is MDHEN, CDR2 SYDVKM, per germline. The CDR3 totals 12 residues. V lost 2 bases to trimming and J lost 8 bases, with 9 bases between them. In DNA, the CDR3 is TGTGCCAGCAGTTTAGCGGGAAGGGAAGCTTTCTTT. This gives the protein CASSLAGREAFF.

The genes are TRBV19 and TRBJ1-1; D uncertain. Trimming pared 6 bases from V and 6 bases from J, leaving 11 bases between. This CDR3 spans 12 amino acids. The germline CDR1 and CDR2 sequences are LNHDA and SQIVND (reference sequence). The DNA of the CDR3 is TGTGCCAGTAGCGGCCTCGGGGCTGAAGCTTTCTTT. Amino acid sequence: CASSGLGAEAFF.

The chain carries TRBV5-6 and TRBJ2-3, with 12 nucleotides matching TRBD2. V shed 4 bases and J 6 bases; nucleotides not matched to a gene: 6. The CDR3 spans 15 residues. The germline gives CDR1 SGHDT, CDR2 YYEEEE. The CDR3 DNA is TGTGCCAGCAGCACGACTAGCGGGAGTCATGATACGCAGTATTTT. Its translation is CASSTTSGSHDTQYF. Combining the CDR3 with reference TRBV5-6 and TRBJ2-3 gives the whole variable domain DAGVTQSPTHLIKTRGQQVTLRCSPKSGHDTVSWYQQALGQGPQFIFQYYEEEERQRGNFPDRFSGHQFPNYSSELNVNALLLGDSALYLCASSTTSGSHDTQYFGPGTRLTVL.